This T cell receptor (beta chain) was sequenced during a study of T cells in Graves' hyperthyroidism and ophthalmopathy. Whole-study findings and limits: Using 13 V-J features, a model discriminated ophthalmopathy from stable hyperthyroidism. Most thyroid clonotypes that were expanded above 0.001 also turned up in blood.

On this clonotype itself: What it recognizes is unknown. An end of the junction does not agree with germline; a read error may underlie this.

RNA transcripts gave rise to amplified TCR beta CDR3 regions. HTBI primers were used for first-round RT-PCR of the TCR CDR3. TCRdb re-analysed the multiplex PCR reads in MiXCR, keeping a single row per CDR3 protein. The sample has fewer than 650,000 distinct CDR3 sequences, 46% seen once. This CDR3 spans 12 amino acids. Germline V CDR1 and CDR2: MNHNY, SVGAGI (reference sequence). What was sequenced was peripheral blood or thyroid tissue (not recorded which). The V gene is TRBV6-6, the J gene TRBJ2-7, with D uncertain. The clonotype comes from an adult woman with Graves' disease, either hyperthyroidism or ophthalmopathy (not recorded which). CDR3 protein: CASSQGLNEQYF. For the CDR3, the DNA is TGCGCCAGCAGCCAAGGTTTAAACGAGCAGTACTTC.